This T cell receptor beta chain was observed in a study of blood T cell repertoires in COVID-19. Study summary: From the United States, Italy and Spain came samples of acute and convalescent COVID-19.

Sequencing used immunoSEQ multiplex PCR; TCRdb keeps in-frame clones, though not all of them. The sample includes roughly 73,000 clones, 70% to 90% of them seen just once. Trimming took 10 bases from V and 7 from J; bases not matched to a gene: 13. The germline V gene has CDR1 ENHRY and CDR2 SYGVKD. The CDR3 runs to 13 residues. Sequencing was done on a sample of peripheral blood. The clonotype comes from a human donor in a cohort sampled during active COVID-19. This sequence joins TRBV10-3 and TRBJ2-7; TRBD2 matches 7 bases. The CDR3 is CATHGLAEGEQYF. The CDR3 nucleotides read TGTGCCACTCACGGGCTAGCGGAGGGGGAGCAGTACTTC.